This passage covers 29 T cell receptor beta chains from one sample sequenced in a study of T cell repertoires in cytomegalovirus infection. Which antigens these TCRs recognize remains unknown. TCRdb re-derived calls from the reads in MiXCR, one entry per CDR3 protein. The sample includes over 100,000 distinct CDR3 sequences, around 29% seen only once; the top ten take 80% to 90%. Sequencing used CD8+ T cells from cultured PBMCs, obtained from culture after CMV antigen stimulation. The receptors were gathered from a human donor in good health (CMV status not recorded). Some clones in this sample may be carry-over from other donors' samples.

Concerning this clonotype itself: Since a much larger clone is just one base distant, this may be a read error. The chain is built from TRBV2 and TRBJ2-3; 7 nucleotides agree with TRBD2. CDR1 SNHLY and CDR2 FYNNEI come from the germline V gene. The CDR3 extends over 14 amino acids. The CDR3 DNA sequence: TGTGCCAGCACTGAAGCGGGGACGGTAGATACGCAGTATTTT. This gives the protein CASTEAGTVDTQYF.

The chain carries TRBV19 and TRBJ2-3; the D is unclear. This CDR3 region has 14 residues. From germline, CDR1 is LNHDA and CDR2 SQIVND (reference sequence). Trimming took 2 bases from V and 1 from J, leaving 7 bases between them. The CDR3 sequence: CASSILRGTDTQYF. CDR3 DNA sequence: TGTGCCAGTAGTATACTCCGGGGCACAGATACGCAGTATTTT.

This clonotype turned up a few times. The chain combines TRBV27 with TRBJ1-2; no reliable D call. There are 13 residues in the CDR3. Germline V gene data show CDR1 as MNHEY and CDR2 as SMNVEV (reference sequence). Between the trimmed V and J ends, which lost 0 bases and 4 bases, there was a span of 6 bases. The CDR3 DNA sequence: TGTGCCAGCAGTTTATCGAACAGCTATGGCTACACCTTC. Translation: CASSLSNSYGYTF.

CDR3 sequence reads: CASSLDGNMAFF. The CDR3 region has the DNA TGTGCCAGCAGCTTAGACGGCAATATGGCTTTCTTT. This chain joins TRBV7-9 and TRBJ1-1; D is unresolved. This CDR3 contains 12 residues. The germline V gene has CDR1 SEHNR and CDR2 FQNEAQ (reference sequence). The ends were cut back, 1 base at V and 11 bases at J, with 11 bases in the middle. Together with reference TRBV7-9 and TRBJ1-1, the CDR3 gives the full variable domain: DTGVSQNPRHKITKRGQNVTFRCDPISEHNRLYWYRQTLGQGPEFLTYFQNEAQLEKSRLLSDRFSAERPKGSFSTLEIQRTEQGDSAMYLCASSLDGNMAFFGQGTRLTVV.

This clonotype showed up many times. The chain has TRBV19 and TRBJ2-2, with a possible D match to TRBD2 (7 bases). This CDR3 spans 17 amino acids. CDR1 and CDR2 (germline): LNHDA, SQIVND (reference sequence). The V and J ends lost 5 bases and 5 bases respectively, with 21 bases between them. CDR3 sequence: CASSGPLGGGRTGELFF. CDR3 DNA sequence: TGTGCCAGTAGTGGGCCCCTAGGCGGGGGCCGGACCGGGGAGCTGTTTTTT.

This clonotype was seen at least ten times. The rearrangement joins TRBV7-2 to TRBJ1-5; unclear D gene. Trimming stripped 5 bases from V and 4 bases from J, with 9 bases between. Germline V gene lookup returns CDR1 SGHTA and CDR2 FQGNSA. The length of the CDR3 is 13 residues. The CDR3 nucleotides read TGTGCCAGCAGCCCCATCACGAATCAGCCCCAGCATTTT. Translated, it gives CASSPITNQPQHF.

The chain links TRBV4-2 to TRBJ2-1, with 8 positions matching TRBD2. V lost 0 bases to trimming and J lost 12 bases; unmatched junction nucleotides: 13. Germline CDR1 is LGHNA and CDR2 is YNFKEQ. The CDR3 runs 16 residues. CDR3 residues: CASSQDFGLAPTAQFF. CDR3 bases: TGTGCCAGCAGCCAAGATTTCGGACTAGCCCCTACGGCGCAGTTCTTC.

The chain joins TRBV27 to TRBJ1-2, with 7 nucleotides matching TRBD1. The length of the CDR3 is 16 residues. With V trimmed by 6 bases and J by 1 base, 11 bases remained unmatched. Germline CDR1 MNHEY, CDR2 SMNVEV (reference sequence). Written as DNA, the CDR3 is TGTGCCAGCAGCCCGCGCGGGACAGTCCTTAACTATGGCTACACCTTC. It specifies CASSPRGTVLNYGYTF.

The chain is built from TRBV27 and TRBJ1-1; D is perhaps TRBD1 (5 bases). V was cut by 5 bases and J by 1 base, with 20 bases left in between. The CDR3 spans 17 residues. Germline CDR1 reads MNHEY; CDR2 reads SMNVEV (reference sequence). CDR3 coding DNA: TGTGCCAGCAGTCCAATAGGGGATAGAGGATGGAACACTGAAGCTTTCTTT. Its translation: CASSPIGDRGWNTEAFF.

The rearrangement joins TRBV7-9 to TRBJ2-5, with D perhaps TRBD1 (5 bases). From germline, CDR1 is SEHNR and CDR2 FQNEAQ (reference sequence). This CDR3 comprises 13 residues. Trimming took off 6 bases at V and 5 bases at J, with 13 bases between the two ends. CDR3 nucleotides: TGTGCCAGCAGTCAAGCCAGGGTGGAGACCCAGTACTTC. Its translation: CASSQARVETQYF. The full variable domain, completed using reference TRBV7-9 and TRBJ2-5, is DTGVSQNPRHKITKRGQNVTFRCDPISEHNRLYWYRQTLGQGPEFLTYFQNEAQLEKSRLLSDRFSAERPKGSFSTLEIQRTEQGDSAMYLCASSQARVETQYFGPGTRLLVL.

DNA of the CDR3: TGTGCCAGCTCACCACTGAGAGACCCAGACAGGGAGACCCAGTACTTC. Translating gives CASSPLRDPDRETQYF. V and J are TRBV18 and TRBJ2-5, with a weak D call TRBD1 (6 bases). V was shortened by 1 base and J by 5 bases, with 17 bases between the two germline ends. This CDR3 is built from 16 residues. The germline V gene encodes CDR1 KGHSH and CDR2 LQKENI. Full variable domain (outside the CDR3, taken from reference TRBV18 and TRBJ2-5): NAGVMQNPRHLVRRRGQEARLRCSPMKGHSHVYWYRQLPEEGLKFMVYLQKENIIDESGMPKERFSAEFPKEGPSILRIQQVVRGDSAAYFCASSPLRDPDRETQYFGPGTRLLVL.

This clonotype was seen repeatedly, ten times or more. V is TRBV11-2 and J is TRBJ1-3; 7 bases fit TRBD1. J lost 0 bases, V lost 4 bases, and 3 bases had no gene match. The CDR3 runs to 15 residues. Germline values: CDR1 SGHAT, CDR2 FQNNGV. The CDR3 DNA is TGTGCCAGCAGCTACCGACAGGGCTCTGGAAACACCATATATTTT. It specifies CASSYRQGSGNTIYF.

This clonotype appeared many times. The V gene is TRBV7-8, the J gene TRBJ2-5; 10 bases align to TRBD1. The ends lost 5 bases at V and 4 bases at J; junction bases unmatched: 7. The CDR3 is 15 amino acids. Germline CDR1 reads SGHVS; CDR2 reads FQNEAQ. The CDR3 sequence: CASSPPGQGSETQYF. The CDR3, as DNA: TGTGCCAGCAGCCCTCCGGGACAGGGGTCAGAGACCCAGTACTTC. The whole variable domain, remainder taken from reference TRBV7-8 and TRBJ2-5, is GAGVSQSPRYKVAKRGQDVALRCDPISGHVSLFWYQQALGQGPEFLTYFQNEAQLDKSGLPSDRFFAERPEGSVSTLKIQRTQQEDSAVYLCASSPPGQGSETQYFGPGTRLLVL.

There are many counts of this clonotype. The rearrangement links TRBV6-5 to TRBJ2-1; D gene unclear. CDR3 size: 13 residues. Germline CDR1 reads MNHEY; CDR2 reads SVGAGI. V was shortened by 0 bases and J by 6 bases, with 6 bases between the two germline ends. CDR3 loop: CASSYSLTNEQFF. The DNA of the CDR3 is TGTGCCAGCAGTTACTCGCTAACCAATGAGCAGTTCTTC.

This clonotype was counted many times. The chain is built from TRBV7-2 and TRBJ2-7; D is possibly TRBD2 (5 bases). CDR3 length: 15 amino acids. CDR1 is SGHTA, CDR2 FQGNSA, per germline. V lost 4 bases to trimming and J lost 3 bases, with 16 bases between them. CDR3 protein: CASSSRTGSYYEQYF. CDR3 bases: TGTGCCAGCAGCTCCCGAACGGGGTCCTACTACGAGCAGTACTTC.

This clonotype was detected many times. The chain has TRBV7-2 and TRBJ2-5; 9 bases align to TRBD2. The CDR3 runs to 15 residues. Germline CDR1 reads SGHTA; CDR2 reads FQGNSA. V trimming: 3 bases; J trimming: 2 bases; junction bases outside the gene matches: 4. The CDR3 DNA is TGTGCCAGCAGCTTGGCTAGCGGGGTTCAAGAGACCCAGTACTTC. Translation gives CASSLASGVQETQYF.

This rearrangement joins TRBV7-9 to TRBJ1-2; D is possibly TRBD1 (5 bases). V was pared by 0 bases and J by 5 bases, with 13 bases between. This CDR3 spans 15 amino acids. Germline-derived CDR1 and CDR2 are SEHNR and FQNEAQ (reference sequence). CDR3 DNA: TGTGCCAGCAGCTTAGCAGGACAAACTGGGTATGGCTACACCTTC. Amino acid sequence: CASSLAGQTGYGYTF.

The V gene is TRBV6-1, the J gene TRBJ1-1; 8 nucleotides match TRBD1. This CDR3 is built from 15 residues. Germline trimming cut 6 bases from V and 1 base from J; bases unmatched to any gene: 7. Germline V CDR1 and CDR2: MNHNS, SASEGT. The CDR3 DNA sequence: TGTGCCAGCAGACTTCAGGGGGCTGCGAACACTGAAGCTTTCTTT. Translating it yields CASRLQGAANTEAFF.

The J gene is TRBJ2-3, the V gene TRBV2; D gene ambiguous. There are 15 residues in the CDR3. Per germline, CDR1 SNHLY and CDR2 FYNNEI. The germline V and J ends were trimmed by 8 bases and 3 bases, with 18 bases remaining between them. CDR3 amino acids: CASCPPPISTDTQYF. The CDR3 DNA reads TGTGCCAGCTGCCCGCCCCCAATATCTACAGATACGCAGTATTTT.

A few counts support this clonotype. This chain connects TRBV7-9 to TRBJ1-1; no reliable D call. The germline CDR1 and CDR2 sequences are SEHNR and FQNEAQ (reference sequence). Trimming shortened V by 1 base and J by 4 bases, and 7 bases separated the two germline ends. CDR3 length: 13 amino acids. In DNA, the CDR3 is TGTGCCAGCAGCTTAGGTAGAGTCACTGAAGCTTTCTTT. It is translated as CASSLGRVTEAFF.

V gene TRBV28 combines with J gene TRBJ1-4; the D is unclear. Trimming took off 7 bases at V and 6 bases at J, with 18 bases between the two ends. Germline V gives CDR1 MDHEN, CDR2 SYDVKM. The CDR3 totals 15 residues. CDR3 DNA: TGTGCCAGCATTATGGGAGGGCCGGGAGATGAAAAACTGTTTTTT. Its protein is CASIMGGPGDEKLFF.

This clonotype was detected a few times. The chain carries TRBV27 and TRBJ1-6, with D tentatively TRBD1 (6 bases). The CDR3 consists of 13 residues. Trimming pared 4 bases from V and 9 bases from J, leaving 10 bases between. Germline lookup yields CDR1 MNHEY and CDR2 SMNVEV (reference sequence). The CDR3 is CASSYGGLSPLHF. The DNA of the CDR3 is TGTGCCAGCAGTTACGGGGGGCTTTCACCCCTCCACTTT.

In its sample, this clonotype was seen a few times. This chain uses TRBV5-6 with TRBJ1-1, with D unresolved. The CDR3 has 13 residues. Germline CDR1 and CDR2: SGHDT and YYEEEE. Trimming pared 2 bases from V and 1 base from J, leaving 6 bases between. CDR3 amino acids: CASSFPRNTEAFF. CDR3 nucleotides: TGTGCCAGCAGCTTTCCGAGGAACACTGAAGCTTTCTTT.

CDR3 protein: CASSPETGPNTEAFF. The DNA of the CDR3 is TGTGCCAGCAGTCCTGAGACAGGGCCGAACACTGAAGCTTTCTTT. The chain carries TRBV12-3 or TRBV12-4 and TRBJ1-1, with TRBD1 matching 7 bases. Trimming removed 5 bases from V and 1 base from J; junction bases left unmatched: 7. The CDR3 consists of 15 residues.

The J gene is TRBJ2-1, the V gene TRBV7-9; D gene ambiguous. V lost 5 bases, J lost 2 bases, and 4 bases lay in between. This CDR3 has 12 residues. Germline V gene data show CDR1 as SEHNR and CDR2 as FQNEAQ (reference sequence). CDR3 sequence reads: CASSRTYNEQFF. In nucleotides, the CDR3 is TGTGCCAGCAGCCGTACCTACAATGAGCAGTTCTTC.

J is TRBJ1-1 and V is TRBV6-1; 7 bases align to TRBD1. The CDR3 loop spans 11 amino acids. From germline, CDR1 is MNHNS and CDR2 SASEGT. V lost 3 bases to trimming and J lost 8 bases; unmatched junction nucleotides: 0. CDR3 protein: CASSETGEAFF. CDR3 nucleotide sequence: TGTGCCAGCAGTGAGACAGGGGAAGCTTTCTTT.

This clonotype showed up just a few times. The chain is built from TRBV6-1 and TRBJ1-4; D is undetermined. Germline assignment: CDR1 MNHNS and CDR2 SASEGT. There are 12 residues in the CDR3. V lost 6 bases and J lost 7, with 9 bases in between. CDR3 in amino acids: CASRGSGEKLFF. The CDR3 region has the DNA TGTGCCAGCAGAGGAAGCGGTGAAAAACTGTTTTTT.

As to this clonotype: A much larger clone is a single base away; this may be a read error. This chain joins TRBV28 and TRBJ1-5; no reliable D call. Looked up from germline, CDR1 is MDHEN and CDR2 is SYDVKM. This CDR3 is 14 amino acids long. This CDR3 reads CVSSPIPLNQPQHF. CDR3 nucleotides: TGTGTCAGCAGCCCCATCCCCCTAAATCAGCCCCAGCATTTT.

This clonotype is judged medium-sized. The J gene is TRBJ1-1, the V gene TRBV7-2; 8 bases agree with TRBD1. The CDR3 consists of 15 residues. The J segment lost 4 bases and the V segment lost 0 bases, leaving 4 bases of the junction unmatched. Germline V gene lookup returns CDR1 SGHTA and CDR2 FQGNSA. CDR3 DNA sequence: TGTGCCAGCAGCTTAGCTGGACAGGGACGCACTGAAGCTTTCTTT. Its translation: CASSLAGQGRTEAFF.